This T cell receptor (beta chain) appears in the sequencing data of a study of cytomegalovirus exposure and HLA in healthy donors. Notes on the study in general: HLA restriction was apparent for most CMV-associated TCR beta chains in a later analysis. Upon later analysis, HLA-associated TCR beta chains proved more clonally expanded than other, equally common chains. In vitro work confirmed that three CMV-associated chains recognize CMV antigens.

In the case of this clone: What it recognizes is unknown.

The junction had 4 bases not matched to a gene; V was cut back by 3 bases and J by 3 bases. This CDR3 is 14 amino acids long. Germline V gene data show CDR1 as SGDLS and CDR2 as YYNGEE. This PCR relied on a set of 60 Vbeta primers and 13 Jbeta primers. Clones were read by immunoSEQ multiplex PCR, and TCRdb kept only the in-frame ones, dropping some. The table records 180,000 or so clones, about 80% of them present only once. All the people who gave samples were healthy bone marrow donors. This TCR was recovered from a woman in her twenties or thirties in good health and CMV-seronegative. The sample taken for sequencing was PBMCs. This sequence joins TRBV9 and TRBJ2-7, with TRBD1 matching 9 bases. The CDR3 loop is CASSAGTGLYEQYF. The DNA for the CDR3 is TGTGCCAGCAGCGCCGGGACAGGGCTCTACGAGCAGTACTTC. Together with reference TRBV9 and TRBJ2-7, the CDR3 gives the full variable domain: DSGVTQTPKHLITATGQRVTLRCSPRSGDLSVYWYQQSLDQGLQFLIQYYNGEERAKGNILERFSAQQFPDLHSELNLSSLELGDSALYFCASSAGTGLYEQYFGPGTRLTVT.